A single count supports the clone carrying this TCR beta chain. The sample comes from a study of control samples from healthy donors and cancer patients. TCRdb's copy holds only in-frame clones and misses some; the assay was immunoSEQ multiplex PCR. The sample includes approximately 230,000 clones, over 75% of them seen just once. Trimming stripped 3 bases from V and 3 bases from J, with 7 bases between. Germline values: CDR1 SGDLS, CDR2 YYNGEE. The CDR3 contains 13 residues. The TCR comes from a woman aged 55-75 years with lung cancer. The chain employs TRBV9 and TRBJ2-1; unclear D gene. Sequenced material: PBMCs. CDR3 nucleotide sequence: TGTGCCAGCAGCGCCCTTGTCTACAATGAGCAGTTCTTC. It is translated as CASSALVYNEQFF.